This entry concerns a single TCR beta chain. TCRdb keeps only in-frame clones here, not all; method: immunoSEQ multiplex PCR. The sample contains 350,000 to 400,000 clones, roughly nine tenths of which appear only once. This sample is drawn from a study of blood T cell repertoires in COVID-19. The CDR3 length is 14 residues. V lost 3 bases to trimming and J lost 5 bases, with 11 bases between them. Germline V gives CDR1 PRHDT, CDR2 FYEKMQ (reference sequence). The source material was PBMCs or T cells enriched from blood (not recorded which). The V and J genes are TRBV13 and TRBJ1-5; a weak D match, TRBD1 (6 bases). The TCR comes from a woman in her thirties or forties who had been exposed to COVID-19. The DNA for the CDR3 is TGTGCCAGCAGCTTGGCAGGGGCCGATCAGCCCCAGCATTTT. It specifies CASSLAGADQPQHF.